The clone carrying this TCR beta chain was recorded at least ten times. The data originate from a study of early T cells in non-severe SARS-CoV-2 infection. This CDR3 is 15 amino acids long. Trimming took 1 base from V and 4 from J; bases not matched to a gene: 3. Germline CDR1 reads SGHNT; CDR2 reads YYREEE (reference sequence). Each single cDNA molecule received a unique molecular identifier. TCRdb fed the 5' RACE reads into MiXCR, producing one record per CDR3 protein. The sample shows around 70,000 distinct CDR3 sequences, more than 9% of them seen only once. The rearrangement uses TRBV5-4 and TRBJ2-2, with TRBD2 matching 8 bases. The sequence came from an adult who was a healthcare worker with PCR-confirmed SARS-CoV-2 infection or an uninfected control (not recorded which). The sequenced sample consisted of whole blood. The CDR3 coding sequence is TGTGCCAGCAGCTTGTGGACTAGCAGCACCGGGGAGCTGTTTTTT. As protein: CASSLWTSSTGELFF.